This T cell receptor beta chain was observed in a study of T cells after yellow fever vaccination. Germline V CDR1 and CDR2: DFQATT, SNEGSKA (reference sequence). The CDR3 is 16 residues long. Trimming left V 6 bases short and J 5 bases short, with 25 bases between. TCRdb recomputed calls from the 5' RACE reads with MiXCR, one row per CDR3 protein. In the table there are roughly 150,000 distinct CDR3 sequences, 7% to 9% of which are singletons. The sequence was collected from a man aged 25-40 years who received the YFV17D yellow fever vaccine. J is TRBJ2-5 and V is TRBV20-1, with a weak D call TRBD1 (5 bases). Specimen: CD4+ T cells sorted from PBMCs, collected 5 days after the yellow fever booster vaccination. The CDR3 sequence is CSAKKTPFRVGETQYF. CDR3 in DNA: TGCAGTGCCAAAAAAACTCCTTTCAGGGTAGGGGAGACCCAGTACTTC.